Shown below are 10 T cell receptor beta chains from a single sample sequenced in a study of cytomegalovirus exposure and HLA in healthy donors. A multiplex PCR was run with 60 Vbeta primers and 13 Jbeta primers. Repertoires were generated with immunoSEQ multiplex PCR, while TCRdb's copy carries only in-frame clones and drops some. The table has approximately 130,000 clones, over 75% seen once. Sequenced material: PBMCs. The receptor source for this set is a boy between 10 and 17 years old in good health and CMV-seronegative.

This rearrangement joins TRBV11-2 to TRBJ2-1; TRBD2 matches at 11 bases. The CDR3 totals 15 residues. The germline V gene encodes CDR1 SGHAT and CDR2 FQNNGV. V shed 6 bases, J shed 5 bases, and the junction held 6 bases outside the gene matches. The CDR3: CASRRSGRADNEQFF. The CDR3 nucleotides read TGTGCCAGCAGGCGTAGCGGGAGGGCGGACAATGAGCAGTTCTTC. The complete variable domain, with remaining parts taken from reference TRBV11-2 and TRBJ2-1, reads EAGVAQSPRYKIIEKRQSVAFWCNPISGHATLYWYQQILGQGPKLLIQFQNNGVVDDSQLPKDRFSAERLKGVDSTLKIQPAKLEDSAVYLCASRRSGRADNEQFFGPGTRLTVL.

The V and J genes are TRBV29-1 and TRBJ1-1; 10 nucleotides line up with TRBD1. Trimming at V came to 7 bases and at J to 3 bases, leaving 5 bases not matched to a gene. CDR1 is SQVTM and CDR2 is ANQGSEA in the germline V gene. The CDR3 consists of 13 residues. The CDR3 protein is CSALTGGHTEAFF. DNA of the CDR3: TGCAGCGCTCTGACAGGGGGCCACACTGAAGCTTTCTTT.

The chain links TRBV19 to TRBJ1-6, with 7 bases aligning to TRBD1. Per germline, CDR1 LNHDA and CDR2 SQIVND (reference sequence). The CDR3 extends over 14 amino acids. The junction had 5 bases not matched to a gene; V was cut back by 6 bases and J by 6 bases. The CDR3 is CASSKTGINSPLHF. DNA for the CDR3: TGTGCCAGTAGCAAGACAGGGATTAATTCACCCCTCCACTTT.

The gene calls are TRBV7-2 and TRBJ2-5, with 9 bases that match TRBD2. Germline-derived CDR1 and CDR2 are SGHTA and FQGNSA. The J segment lost 1 base and the V segment lost 2 bases, leaving 2 bases of the junction unmatched. This CDR3 spans 15 amino acids. CDR3 region: CASSLTSGSQETQYF. DNA of the CDR3: TGTGCCAGCAGCTTAACTAGCGGGTCCCAAGAGACCCAGTACTTC.

The chain couples TRBV5-1 to TRBJ2-1; 7 nucleotides agree with TRBD2. V shed 1 base and J 5 bases; nucleotides not matched to a gene: 3. Germline CDR1 is SGHRS and CDR2 is YFSETQ. The CDR3 covers 14 residues. The chain's CDR3 is CASSLIAGDNEQFF. The CDR3 DNA is TGCGCCAGCAGCTTGATTGCGGGGGACAATGAGCAGTTCTTC.

As regards this clone: The junction shows a germline mismatch at one end, possibly a read error. The J gene is TRBJ2-1, the V gene TRBV7-7, with 8 bases aligning to TRBD2. The CDR3 is made up of 13 amino acids. The V gene's germline CDR1 is SSHAT and CDR2 FNYEAQ (reference sequence). CDR3 sequence: CASSLLAGGEQFF. CDR3 coding DNA: TGTGCTAGCAGCTTGCTAGCGGGTGGTGAGCAGTTCTTC.

The chain combines TRBV29-1 with TRBJ1-2; TRBD1 matches 7 bases. The V gene end was trimmed by 5 bases and the J gene end by 4 bases; junction bases not matched to a gene: 7. Germline CDR1 is SQVTM and CDR2 is ANQGSEA. This CDR3 has 13 residues. The CDR3 nucleotides are TGCAGCGTTATGACAGGGCAGGCCTATGGCTACACCTTC. Protein sequence: CSVMTGQAYGYTF.

The sample holds one count of this clone. This rearrangement joins TRBV27 to TRBJ1-5; D remains unclear. The CDR3 is made up of 14 amino acids. Trimming shortened V by 5 bases and J by 0 bases, and 8 bases separated the two germline ends. Per the germline V gene, CDR1 is MNHEY and CDR2 is SMNVEV (reference sequence). The CDR3 loop is CASSPFYSNQPQHF. The CDR3 DNA reads as TGTGCCAGCAGTCCGTTTTATAGCAATCAGCCCCAGCATTTT.

The chain recombines TRBV5-4 with TRBJ2-1, with 10 bases lining up with TRBD2. Germline V gene lookup returns CDR1 SGHNT and CDR2 YYREEE (reference sequence). V lost 5 bases to trimming and J lost 7 bases; unmatched junction nucleotides: 6. CDR3 size: 14 residues. The CDR3 loop is CASRVSGGANEQFF. As DNA, the CDR3 is TGTGCCAGCAGAGTAAGCGGGGGGGCGAATGAGCAGTTCTTC.

The V and J genes are TRBV6-1 and TRBJ2-7, with 7 bases identical to TRBD1. Trimming removed 6 bases from V and 4 bases from J; junction bases left unmatched: 3. The CDR3 consists of 12 residues. Germline V lookup: CDR1 MNHNS, CDR2 SASEGT. The CDR3 loop is CASSSTGYEQYF. CDR3 bases: TGTGCCAGCAGCTCGACAGGGTACGAGCAGTACTTC.